This entry lists 9 T cell receptor beta chains sequenced from one sample in a study of blood T cell repertoires in COVID-19. Libraries were prepared by immunoSEQ multiplex PCR; TCRdb keeps only in-frame clonotypes and omits some of them. Among about 380,000 clones listed, roughly 77% were seen once. The sample taken for sequencing was peripheral blood. The receptors were gathered from a human donor with acute or convalescent COVID-19. The donor label of this sample is uncertain.

The chain joins TRBV11-2 to TRBJ2-2; D remains ambiguous. Trimming left V 5 bases short and J 6 bases short, with 10 bases between. The length of the CDR3 is 13 residues. Germline assignment: CDR1 SGHAT and CDR2 FQNNGV. CDR3 nucleotides: TGTGCCAGCAGCCGTATTAGTGCCGGGGAGCTGTTTTTT. This gives the protein CASSRISAGELFF. The whole variable domain, remainder taken from reference TRBV11-2 and TRBJ2-2, is EAGVAQSPRYKIIEKRQSVAFWCNPISGHATLYWYQQILGQGPKLLIQFQNNGVVDDSQLPKDRFSAERLKGVDSTLKIQPAKLEDSAVYLCASSRISAGELFFGEGSRLTVL.

V gene TRBV5-1 combines with J gene TRBJ1-6, with D possibly TRBD1 on 6 matching bases. This CDR3 has 14 residues. V lost 2 bases and J lost 7, with 10 bases in between. The germline V gene has CDR1 SGHRS and CDR2 YFSETQ. The CDR3 bases are TGCGCCAGCAGCTTAGGGACATGGAATTCACCCCTCCACTTT. Its protein product is CASSLGTWNSPLHF.

The chain couples TRBV28 to TRBJ1-1; unclear D gene. The CDR3 runs to 16 residues. CDR1 MDHEN and CDR2 SYDVKM come from the germline V gene. V was clipped by 2 bases and J by 3 bases, with 16 bases between them. The chain's CDR3 is CASSLRPGLRDTEAFF. For the CDR3, the DNA is TGTGCCAGCAGTTTAAGGCCAGGACTTAGGGACACTGAAGCTTTCTTT.

This chain joins TRBV21-1 and TRBJ1-5; the D call of TRBD1 is as the table states it, not checked on the DNA. TRBV21-1 is marked as a pseudogene. The CDR3 length is 14 residues. The CDR3 sequence: CASRDRDGHQPQHF. Here the CDR3 DNA reads TGTGCCAGCAGAGACAGGGACGGGCATCAGCCCCAGCATTTT.

The chain combines TRBV24-1 with TRBJ2-6; D gene uncertain. V dropped 9 bases and J dropped 0 bases, with 8 bases sitting between them. Per the germline V gene, CDR1 is KGHDR and CDR2 is SFDVKD. This CDR3 has 14 residues. This chain's CDR3 is CATARTSGANVLTF. The CDR3 DNA reads TGTGCCACCGCCAGAACCTCTGGGGCCAACGTCCTGACTTTC.

The CDR3 nucleotides read TGCGCCAGCAGCTTAAGGACAGGGGACTACGAGCAGTACTTC. This gives the protein CASSLRTGDYEQYF. The chain uses TRBV5-1 and TRBJ2-7; 9 nucleotides agree with TRBD1. CDR1 SGHRS and CDR2 YFSETQ come from the germline V gene. V shed 2 bases and J 3 bases; nucleotides not matched to a gene: 3. The CDR3 extends over 14 amino acids.

The gene calls are TRBV18 and TRBJ2-5, with 7 bases that match TRBD1. Germline V lookup: CDR1 KGHSH, CDR2 LQKENI. The CDR3 spans 14 residues. J was trimmed by 5 bases and V by 6 bases; bases with no gene match: 9. CDR3 in amino acids: CASSDSQGPETQYF. The DNA for the CDR3 is TGTGCCAGCTCCGACTCACAGGGGCCGGAGACCCAGTACTTC.

The CDR3 DNA reads TGTGCCAGCTCCTCGGGTGGACAGGGAGGTTTGAATGAGCAGTTCTTC. As protein: CASSSGGQGGLNEQFF. The gene calls are TRBV18 and TRBJ2-1; 8 positions match TRBD1. The CDR3 has 16 residues. The V segment lost 6 bases and the J segment 7 bases; nucleotides outside the gene matches: 14. Germline CDR1 reads KGHSH; CDR2 reads LQKENI.

V usage is TRBV27 and J usage is TRBJ2-7; the match to TRBD2 covers 8 bases. The trim removed 6 bases at V and 5 bases at J, leaving 18 bases unmatched. The germline V gene encodes CDR1 MNHEY and CDR2 SMNVEV (reference sequence). The CDR3 is 17 residues long. CDR3 protein: CASSFSAAGGPYNEQYF. The CDR3 DNA reads as TGTGCCAGCAGCTTCTCCGCGGCGGGGGGACCTTACAACGAGCAGTACTTC.